The clone carrying this T cell receptor beta chain has just a few counts. Its cognate antigen is unknown. The second PCR ran about 6 to 12 cycles with a sample-barcoded 5' primer and J-beta primers. Each CDR3 protein gets one entry after TCRdb re-called the 5' RACE reads with MiXCR. The sample consists of about 1,400,000 distinct CDR3 sequences, approximately 38% of them appearing once. The data derive from a study of blood T cells in healthy people across ages. Study findings and constraints: Among long-lived donors, naive CD4+ cells were more numerous and diversity higher than in aged donors. Possibly, changes in expanded clonotypes were confounded because donor CMV status was unknown.

This CDR3 contains 14 residues. Trimming cost V 5 bases and J 4 bases; bases outside gene matches: 7. The germline V gene has CDR1 MNHEY and CDR2 SMNVEV (reference sequence). The specimen was blood. The genes are TRBV27 and TRBJ1-1, with 7 nucleotides matching TRBD1. The sequence derives from a woman aged 18-29 years in good health. The CDR3 loop reads CASSPPGTATEAFF. In DNA, the CDR3 is TGTGCCAGCAGTCCCCCTGGGACAGCCACTGAAGCTTTCTTT.